The rows below give T cell receptor beta chains drawn from one sample of a study of blood T cell repertoires in COVID-19. The data were produced by immunoSEQ multiplex PCR, yet TCRdb's version contains in-frame clones alone and is incomplete. Of 350,000 to 400,000 clones listed, roughly nine tenths are singletons. Input material: peripheral blood. The receptors derive from a woman in her 30s with COVID-19, enrolled during active disease. CDR3s leave out the opening cysteine and the closing phenylalanine or tryptophan. D genes are given only for firm matches.

V: TRBV4-2; D: NA; length: 10; CDR3: ASSGDRDFQF
V: TRBV6-2/TRBV6-3; D: NA; length: 12; CDR3: ASSYRNKLVEQF
V: TRBV6-5; D: NA; length: 12; CDR3: ASSPGQNQETQY
V: TRBV5-6; D: NA; length: 12; CDR3: ASSLEGYTDTQY
V: TRBV7-9; D: NA; length: 15; CDR3: ASSPPGGGPATDTQY
V: TRBV6-4; D: NA; length: 14; CDR3: ASSDDAVQNTGELF
V: TRBV5-5; D: NA; length: 9; CDR3: ASRGGGVQY
V: TRBV19; D: TRBD1; length: 15; CDR3: ASSSGGGQGAIQPQH
V: TRBV6-5; D: NA; length: 11; CDR3: ASSRESNYEQY
V: TRBV30; D: NA; length: 14; CDR3: AWSALTSYTGGEQF
V: TRBV6-2/TRBV6-3; D: TRBD2; length: 14; CDR3: ASSYSGGFFDNEQF
V: TRBV7-6; D: NA; length: 12; CDR3: ASSLAAAYNEQF
V: TRBV11-3; D: TRBD2; length: 11; CDR3: ASSLGEGRLQY
V: TRBV4-1; D: TRBD1; length: 13; CDR3: ASSSHRGRGGGYT
V: TRBV18; D: NA; length: 11; CDR3: ASSPTENYGYT
V: TRBV5-6; D: NA; length: 14; CDR3: ASSLVWGQGYNEQF
V: TRBV10-3; D: TRBD1; length: 12; CDR3: AIRSRTGRTEAF
V: TRBV3-1/TRBV3-2; D: NA; length: 12; CDR3: ASSLKTGRGTQY
V: TRBV6-5; D: TRBD1; length: 10; CDR3: ASSTRTGQAF
V: TRBV4-3; D: NA; length: 14; CDR3: ASSQDLTGWNSPLH
V: TRBV6-5; D: TRBD2; length: 13; CDR3: ASKLAGGSTDTQY
V: TRBV2; D: NA; length: 14; CDR3: ASSEIRTQGANVLT
V: TRBV7-2; D: TRBD1; length: 16; CDR3: ASSLAPHRGEMNTEAF
V: TRBV15; D: NA; length: 11; CDR3: ATSRDYPGELF
V: TRBV5-4; D: TRBD1; length: 16; CDR3: ASSSAGGQGSGREKLF
V: TRBV28; D: NA; length: 12; CDR3: ASSSPTGLETQY
V: TRBV4-3; D: TRBD1; length: 14; CDR3: ASSQVTGGYNSPLH
V: TRBV30; D: NA; length: 10; CDR3: AWKQQNTEAF
V: TRBV11-1; D: NA; length: 12; CDR3: ASSFGSSTDTQY
V: TRBV5-1; D: TRBD1; length: 14; CDR3: ASSWATGTGAYEQY
V: TRBV7-6; D: TRBD1; length: 17; CDR3: ASSLEWDRIPSGANVLT
V: TRBV6-5; D: NA; length: 12; CDR3: ASSYTPGDNEQF
V: TRBV18; D: TRBD2; length: 15; CDR3: ASSPLEIAGVTGELF
V: TRBV4-3; D: NA; length: 14; CDR3: ASSREGTPTNYGYT
V: TRBV21-1; D: NA; length: 16; CDR3: ASSSRTGEGWKNSPLH
V: TRBV28; D: NA; length: 13; CDR3: ASTSTGNSRNGYT
V: TRBV4-3; D: TRBD2; length: 14; CDR3: ASSQRGGHLGNEQF
V: TRBV6-5; D: TRBD1; length: 13; CDR3: ASSYSGDSNYGYT
V: TRBV19; D: NA; length: 11; CDR3: ATADSEGYEQY
V: TRBV11-2; D: NA; length: 11; CDR3: ASSLGGRETQY
V: TRBV7-6; D: TRBD2; length: 19; CDR3: ASSQEDPGTSGGQTTDTQY
V: TRBV5-1; D: TRBD2; length: 14; CDR3: ASSFRLAGGRNEQF
V: TRBV11-3; D: NA; length: 11; CDR3: ASSLTRGNEQF
V: TRBV5-5; D: TRBD1; length: 15; CDR3: ASSRTGGTATNEKLF
V: TRBV7-8; D: NA; length: 12; CDR3: ASSLKRGKETQY
V: TRBV5-4; D: NA; length: 12; CDR3: ASSLDGSNTEAF
V: TRBV4-3; D: TRBD1; length: 13; CDR3: ASSPRTGANYGYT